The 16 T cell receptor beta chains below all came from one sample that was sequenced in a study of OX40 agonist ivuxolimab in advanced cancers. The table came from immunoSEQ multiplex PCR; TCRdb's copy has only in-frame clones and leaves some out. The sample yields 75,000 to 95,000 clones, around 90% seen once. Sequenced material: CD4+ or CD8+ T cells sorted from blood, taken in a trial of the OX40 agonist ivuxolimab. All receptors derive from an adult with an advanced solid tumor such as melanoma, head and neck, liver or kidney cancer.

For the CDR3, the DNA is TGTGCCAGTAGTAAGGACAGGGAAGGAGATACGCAGTATTTT. Translating gives CASSKDREGDTQYF. The V call is TRBV19, the J call TRBJ2-3; 8 bases line up with TRBD1. The CDR3 extends over 14 amino acids. Germline loops: CDR1 LNHDA, CDR2 SQIVND (reference sequence). With V trimmed by 4 bases and J by 5 bases, 5 bases remained unmatched.

The rearrangement joins TRBV13 to TRBJ1-2; 7 nucleotides line up with TRBD1. After removal of 1 base from V and 1 base from J, the junction contained 3 bases not matched to a gene. The CDR3 has 15 residues. In germline, CDR1 is PRHDT, CDR2 FYEKMQ (reference sequence). The CDR3 DNA is TGTGCCAGCAGCTTAGTGGGACAGAATAACTATGGCTACACCTTC. This encodes CASSLVGQNNYGYTF.

This clone occurred once. The chain joins TRBV7-8 to TRBJ1-5, with D unclear. This CDR3 comprises 16 residues. Germline lookup yields CDR1 SGHVS and CDR2 FQNEAQ. Deletions cut 5 bases from V and 3 bases from J, with 17 bases between. The CDR3 nucleotides are TGTGCCAGCAGCCCTCTAGGACCTACCCTCAATCAGCCCCAGCATTTT. Translated: CASSPLGPTLNQPQHF.

This clone came up a few times. The V call is TRBV7-9, the J call TRBJ2-7; D unresolved. V gave up 5 bases and J gave up 5 bases, with 16 bases separating them. Germline lookup yields CDR1 SEHNR and CDR2 FQNEAQ (reference sequence). This CDR3 comprises 14 residues. CDR3 sequence (DNA): TGTGCCAGCAGCACAAGCCGCGGCTGGAACGAGCAGTACTTC. Protein product: CASSTSRGWNEQYF.

The CDR3 DNA is TGTGCCAGCAGCCCGACCTCGGGCCTCGAGCAGTACTTC. Its translation is CASSPTSGLEQYF. This chain joins TRBV7-6 and TRBJ2-7; D unresolved. The CDR3 has 13 residues. Germline V gene lookup returns CDR1 SGHVS and CDR2 FNYEAQ. Trimming shortened V by 5 bases and J by 6 bases, and 14 bases separated the two germline ends.

The chain is built from TRBV2 and TRBJ2-3, with D unclear. This CDR3 is 12 amino acids long. V was clipped by 8 bases and J by 5 bases, with 11 bases between them. CDR1 and CDR2 (germline): SNHLY, FYNNEI. The CDR3 sequence is CASWGTKDTQYF. In DNA, the CDR3 is TGTGCCAGCTGGGGTACGAAAGATACGCAGTATTTT.

The genes are TRBV5-6 and TRBJ1-2, with a possible D match to TRBD1 (6 bases). The length of the CDR3 is 15 residues. The V gene lost 1 base and the J gene lost 3 bases, with 13 bases spanning the gap. Germline CDR1 SGHDT, CDR2 YYEEEE. The CDR3 nucleotides are TGTGCCAGCAGCTTGCTTGGACAGATTTACTATGGCTACACCTTC. Residues: CASSLLGQIYYGYTF.

The gene calls are TRBV13 and TRBJ2-5; D remains ambiguous. This CDR3 has 12 amino acids. Trimming removed 0 bases from V and 5 bases from J, with 4 bases in between. Germline-derived CDR1 and CDR2 are PRHDT and FYEKMQ (reference sequence). CDR3 sequence reads: CASSLGRETQYF. The CDR3 DNA follows: TGTGCCAGCAGCTTAGGCCGTGAGACCCAGTACTTC.

The chain is built from TRBV7-2 and TRBJ2-7, with D possibly matching TRBD2 (7 bases). CDR3 length: 15 residues. Germline CDR1 and CDR2: SGHTA and FQGNSA. V was cut by 5 bases and J by 0 bases, with 14 bases left in between. CDR3: CASSPMGGLSYEQYF. DNA for the CDR3: TGTGCCAGCAGCCCCATGGGGGGGCTCTCCTACGAGCAGTACTTC.

This chain uses TRBV11-2 with TRBJ2-5; D assignment may be TRBD1 or TRBD2 (5 bases each). The DNA end favors TRBJ2-7, so the J call may be wrong. Germline V gene data show CDR1 as SGHAT and CDR2 as FQNNGV. The CDR3 has 14 amino acids. CDR3 coding DNA: TGTGCCAGCAGCTCCCCCCGGGACGACTACGAGCAGTACTTC. Translation gives CASSSPRDDYEQYF.

The rearrangement uses TRBV7-9 and TRBJ2-5; D is unresolved. Germline V gene sequence: CDR1 SEHNR, CDR2 FQNEAQ (reference sequence). This CDR3 is built from 11 residues. Trimming cost V 3 bases and J 4 bases, with 3 bases left between them. The CDR3 bases are TGTGCCAGCAGCTTCGGAGAGACCCAGTACTTC. Protein product: CASSFGETQYF.

V usage is TRBV13 and J usage is TRBJ1-6, with unresolved D. In germline, CDR1 is PRHDT, CDR2 FYEKMQ (reference sequence). The V and J ends lost 7 bases and 3 bases respectively, with 13 bases between them. CDR3 size: 15 residues. CDR3 in DNA: TGTGCCAGCAATATCGCCGGTGACTATAATTCACCCCTCCACTTT. Encoded protein: CASNIAGDYNSPLHF.

The J gene is TRBJ2-1, the V gene TRBV5-1; maybe TRBD2 (6 bases). This CDR3 has 14 residues. Deletions cut 4 bases from V and 2 bases from J, with 10 bases between. Germline V gene data show CDR1 as SGHRS and CDR2 as YFSETQ. The CDR3 here is CASSGGITYNEQFF. The CDR3 nucleotides are TGCGCCAGCAGCGGGGGGATAACCTACAATGAGCAGTTCTTC. Variable domain in full (rest from reference TRBV5-1 and TRBJ2-1): KAGVTQTPRYLIKTRGQQVTLSCSPISGHRSVSWYQQTPGQGLQFLFEYFSETQRNKGNFPGRFSGRQFSNSRSEMNVSTLELGDSALYLCASSGGITYNEQFFGPGTRLTVL.

The chain couples TRBV4-1 to TRBJ2-5, with D tentatively TRBD2 (6 bases). The germline V and J ends were trimmed by 4 bases and 7 bases, with 10 bases remaining between them. Per germline, CDR1 MGHRA and CDR2 YSYEKL. The CDR3 is 12 residues long. CDR3 in amino acids: CASSPMEGTQYF. The CDR3 DNA reads TGCGCCAGCAGCCCAATGGAGGGGACCCAGTACTTC.

The CDR3 DNA is TGTGCCAGCAGTGCCCCGTGGCAGGGTGTTGGCTACACCTTC. Translated: CASSAPWQGVGYTF. The chain links TRBV6-1 to TRBJ1-2; tentative D call: TRBD1 (5 bases). The CDR3 is made up of 14 amino acids. Germline CDR1 MNHNS, CDR2 SASEGT. V lost 4 bases and J 7 bases, leaving 16 bases between the germline ends.

CDR3 DNA sequence: TGCGCCAGCAGCCCATACGGGACTAGCCGACCAGATACGCAGTATTTT. It codes for CASSPYGTSRPDTQYF. The chain links TRBV5-1 to TRBJ2-3; 9 positions match TRBD2. The germline V gene has CDR1 SGHRS and CDR2 YFSETQ. The V segment lost 4 bases and the J segment 4 bases; nucleotides outside the gene matches: 10. This CDR3 has 16 amino acids. Using reference TRBV5-1 and TRBJ2-3 for the parts outside the CDR3, the full variable domain is KAGVTQTPRYLIKTRGQQVTLSCSPISGHRSVSWYQQTPGQGLQFLFEYFSETQRNKGNFPGRFSGRQFSNSRSEMNVSTLELGDSALYLCASSPYGTSRPDTQYFGPGTRLTVL.